The sequence of this T cell receptor beta chain was determined in a study of Ad26.COV2.S vaccination and SARS-CoV-2 variants. This clone was seen a single time. Treatment here: 15 to 20 received Ad26.COV2.S at low or high dose, single or two shots; a few received placebo; per-sample allocation not given. Samples were taken on day 63 after the first vaccine or placebo injection. Sequenced by immunoSEQ multiplex PCR; TCRdb stores in-frame clones only, minus some. The sample yields 300,000 to 400,000 clones, about nine tenths seen once. This clonotype was sampled from a person aged 18-65 years who received the Ad26.COV2.S COVID-19 vaccine or a placebo. Sequencing used peripheral blood, obtained in a trial of Ad26.COV2.S vaccine versus placebo.

The CDR3 nucleotides read TGTGCCAGCGCAGATACGCAGTATTTT. It translates to CASADTQYF. The V call is TRBV27, the J call TRBJ2-3; D gene unclear. Germline CDR1 reads MNHEY; CDR2 reads SMNVEV (reference sequence). The CDR3 is 9 residues long. Trimming cost V 8 bases and J 4 bases, with 1 base left between them.